Described below is a single T cell receptor beta chain sequence and its context. Its antigen is not yet known. Since a much larger clone is just one base distant, this may be a read error. The data were taken from a study of molecular identifiers for immune sequencing clone quantification (dated by TCRdb to between 2017 and 2018). About the investigation overall: In a replicate experiment, RNA from roughly 20,000 or 100,000 naive CD8 T cells was split into five aliquots, four of which were sequenced. CD8 T cells were used in a methods study to benchmark molecular-identifier clustering-based TCR repertoire sequencing (MIDCIRS) and TCR RNA copy counting. Findings and caveats that apply to the study as a whole: A single cell's worth of spiked-in Jurkat TCR RNA was reported detectable even among 900,000 to 1,000,000 naive CD8 T cells. About 3.1 recovered TCR RNA copies per cell were obtained by modeling, versus roughly 9.7 by digital PCR, implying a capture efficiency of 25% to 30%. The naive libraries included spiked-in Jurkat TCR RNA (roughly nine copies' worth), and this RNA is not part of the donor repertoire. Clones above 20 RNA copies held over 99% of molecules in CMV-specific effector cells but under 1% in naive cells. The sizes of highly expanded clones could end up underestimated when identical TCR molecules share a barcode. When barcode sub-clustering was not used, chimeric consensus sequences inflated TCR diversity, with chimeras reaching as high as 47%.

Naive CD8 T cell libraries were made from 20,000 to 1,000,000 sorted cells using 10%, 30% or 50% of purified RNA. Naive CD8 T cells were FACS-sorted as CD8+CD4-CCR7+CD45RA+ on a BD FACSAria II into RLT Plus buffer. Detection sensitivity was tested by spiking Jurkat RNA equal to ten or so TCR copies' worth into samples containing 20,000-1,000,000 naive CD8 T cells. CD8 T cells were enriched with RosetteSep CD8+ T Cell Enrichment Cocktail and Ficoll-Paque, followed by ACK red cell lysis. Library method: PCR. The reads were generated on a NextSeq 500. Preparation of bulk TCR libraries followed a previously described approach, with the TCR primers listed in Table S5. The Qiagen AllPrep DNA/RNA kit was used to purify total RNA. Before any analysis, reads coming from multiple sequencing runs of the same library were combined into one pool. The authors' pipeline ran thus. Reads were retained only if their TCR constant sequence matched exactly, and those retained reads were trimmed to 150 nt and grouped according to their 12-nt molecular barcodes. Reads within each barcode group were sub-clustered using a 15% Levenshtein threshold, and quality-weighted consensus sequences were constructed for each RNA molecule. Non-functional sequences were filtered out, along with any lower-count sequence sitting one edit away from another sequence. Based on a fit of two negative binomial distributions, barcode sub-clusters having less than 20% of the maximum read count were discarded. The public reads were reanalyzed by TCRdb: fastp trimming at Q25, MiXCR alignment, in-frame beta chains only. Each record represents a unique CDR3 protein, reported with the most common genes and DNA among its rows. The V and J calls were not made by the authors but by TCRdb's processing. This sample is represented by nearly 650,000 distinct CDR3 sequences; 25% of them were singletons. The ten most abundant clones make up 0.78% of the sample.

The sequence was obtained from a human donor in good health. Some libraries in this study had Jurkat cell RNA spiked in. Source material: naive CD8+ T cells from blood, with Jurkat cell RNA spiked in. The cell subset or site label corresponds to: FACS-sorted CD8+CD4-CCR7+CD45RA+ naive T cells.

This receptor carries the CDR3 CASGLMAQGNTEAFF. Read as DNA, the sequence is TGTGCCAGCGGCTTAATGGCTCAGGGGAACACTGAAGCTTTCTTT. This chain is built from TRBV7-9 and TRBJ1-1; perhaps TRBD1 is the D gene, with 5 bases matching. CDR1 and CDR2 are drawn from the germline V gene (reference sequence): SEHNR, FQNEAQ. From the cysteine up to the phenylalanine, the CDR3 has a length of 15 residues. Just CDR3 DNA is preserved here, 45 bases in frame from base 1. Reference TRBV7-9 and TRBJ1-1 genes cover what lies past the CDR3, so the full variable domain is DTGVSQNPRHKITKRGQNVTFRCDPISEHNRLYWYRQTLGQGPEFLTYFQNEAQLEKSRLLSDRFSAERPKGSFSTLEIQRTEQGDSAMYLCASGLMAQGNTEAFFGQGTRLTVV.